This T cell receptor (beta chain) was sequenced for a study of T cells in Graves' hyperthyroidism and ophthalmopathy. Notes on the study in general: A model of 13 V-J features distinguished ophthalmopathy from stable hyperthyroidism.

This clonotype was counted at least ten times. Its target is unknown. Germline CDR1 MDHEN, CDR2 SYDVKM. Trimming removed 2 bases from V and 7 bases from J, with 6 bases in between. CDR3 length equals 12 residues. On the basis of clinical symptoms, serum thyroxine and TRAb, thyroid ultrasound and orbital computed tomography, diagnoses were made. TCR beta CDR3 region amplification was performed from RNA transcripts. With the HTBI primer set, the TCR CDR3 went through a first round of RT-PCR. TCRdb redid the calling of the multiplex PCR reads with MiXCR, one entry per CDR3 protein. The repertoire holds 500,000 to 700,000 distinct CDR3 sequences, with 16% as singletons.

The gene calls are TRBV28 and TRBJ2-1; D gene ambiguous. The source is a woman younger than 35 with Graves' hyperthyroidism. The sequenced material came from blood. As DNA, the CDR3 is TGTGCCAGCAGTTTAAACGTGAATGAGCAGTTCTTC. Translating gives CASSLNVNEQFF.